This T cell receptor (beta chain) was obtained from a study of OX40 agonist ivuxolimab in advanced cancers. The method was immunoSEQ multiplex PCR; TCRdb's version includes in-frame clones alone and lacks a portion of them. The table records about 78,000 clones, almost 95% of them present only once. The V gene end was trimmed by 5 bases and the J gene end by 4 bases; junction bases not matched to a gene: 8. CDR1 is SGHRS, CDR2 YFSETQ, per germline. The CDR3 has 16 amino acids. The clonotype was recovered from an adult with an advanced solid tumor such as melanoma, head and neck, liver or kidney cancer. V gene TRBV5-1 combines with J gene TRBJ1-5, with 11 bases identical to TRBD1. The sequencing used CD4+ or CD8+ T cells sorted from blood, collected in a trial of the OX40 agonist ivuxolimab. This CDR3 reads CASRSGTGGGNQPQHF. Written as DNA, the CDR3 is TGCGCCAGCAGATCTGGGACAGGGGGAGGGAATCAGCCCCAGCATTTT.